This TCR beta chain was documented in a study of identical twins. Whole-study findings and limits: Conclusions rested on cross-sectional statistics rather than following the same donors. Clonotypes of the beta chain that were abundant in cord blood carried fewer insertions (memory repertoires showed none). In monozygotic twins, models underestimated the sharing of out-of-frame TCR alpha.

The junction had 4 bases not matched to a gene; V was cut back by 5 bases and J by 4 bases. CDR3 length: 12 amino acids. Germline CDR1 reads SQVTM; CDR2 reads ANQGSEA. MiXCR, applied by TCRdb to the 5' RACE reads, yields one record per CDR3 protein. In the table there are about 390,000 distinct CDR3 sequences, roughly 9% of which are singletons. For this clonotype: Antigen specificity is unknown.

The sample was naive T cells sorted from blood. J is TRBJ2-5 and V is TRBV29-1, with TRBD1 identical over 7 bases. This sequence was found in a woman between 45 and 60 years old in good health. The CDR3 DNA reads TGCAGCGTTACAGGGGCCCCAGAGACCCAGTACTTC. It specifies CSVTGAPETQYF.